The 20 T cell receptor beta chains in this list originate from one sample, sequenced in a study of PD-1 blockade in classical Hodgkin lymphoma. Generated by immunoSEQ multiplex PCR, the TCRdb table keeps only in-frame clones and is missing some. In the table there are about 54,000 clones, around 93% of which are singletons. Relapse was seen in all patients after autologous stem cell transplantation, and brentuximab vedotin exposure was variable. The sequences come from peripheral blood mononuclear cells (PBMCs), collected before the second cycle of nivolumab. These receptors all come from a human donor with classical Hodgkin lymphoma.

The chain employs TRBV30 and TRBJ1-6; D gene uncertain. CDR1 GTSNPN and CDR2 SVGIG come from the germline V gene (reference sequence). The CDR3 covers 16 residues. The V and J ends lost 4 bases and 0 bases respectively, with 13 bases between them. Here the CDR3 reads CAWTVRPTSYNSPLHF. CDR3 DNA: TGTGCCTGGACAGTCCGCCCTACCTCCTATAATTCACCCCTCCACTTT. Drawing the rest from reference TRBV30 and TRBJ1-6, the complete variable domain is SQTIHQWPATLVQPVGSPLSLECTVEGTSNPNLYWYRQAAGRGLQLLFYSVGIGQISSEVPQNLSASRPQDRQFILSSKKLLLSDSGFYLCAWTVRPTSYNSPLHFGNGTRLTVT.

The chain links TRBV28 to TRBJ1-1; D is undetermined. This CDR3 comprises 11 residues. Trimming took off 7 bases at V and 7 bases at J, with 10 bases between the two ends. Germline V lookup: CDR1 MDHEN, CDR2 SYDVKM. Here the CDR3 reads CASTTPLEAFF. The DNA of the CDR3 is TGTGCCAGCACCACACCCCTTGAAGCTTTCTTT.

The chain recombines TRBV7-9 with TRBJ2-1; TRBD2 matches at 11 bases. The V segment lost 6 bases and the J segment 8 bases; nucleotides outside the gene matches: 6. Germline values: CDR1 SEHNR, CDR2 FQNEAQ (reference sequence). The CDR3 length is 14 residues. The DNA for the CDR3 is TGTGCCAGCAGGGCCGGGACTAGCGGCTATGAGCAGTTCTTC. Translation gives CASRAGTSGYEQFF.

The J gene is TRBJ2-2, the V gene TRBV7-7; no reliable D call. V lost 5 bases to trimming and J lost 0 bases, with 13 bases between them. The germline V gene has CDR1 SSHAT and CDR2 FNYEAQ (reference sequence). The CDR3 extends over 16 amino acids. Here the CDR3 reads CASSPTVGTNTGELFF. The CDR3, as DNA: TGTGCCAGCAGCCCCACCGTTGGGACGAACACCGGGGAGCTGTTTTTT.

This chain connects TRBV9 to TRBJ2-1, with D perhaps assigned TRBD1 or TRBD2 (5 bases each). This CDR3 comprises 16 residues. V lost 4 bases, J lost 7 bases, and 21 bases lay in between. The germline V gene has CDR1 SGDLS and CDR2 YYNGEE. The CDR3 bases are TGTGCCAGCAGCCCCATCCGGGACCCGACGGGAAATGAGCAGTTCTTC. Translating it yields CASSPIRDPTGNEQFF.

The chain recombines TRBV6-1 with TRBJ1-1; D not certain. The germline V gene encodes CDR1 MNHNS and CDR2 SASEGT. Trimming removed 1 base at V and 4 bases at J, with 7 bases between. The CDR3 consists of 13 residues. The CDR3 region has the DNA TGTGCCAGCAGTGAAGGACGGATCACTGAAGCTTTCTTT. Encoded protein: CASSEGRITEAFF.

The V call is TRBV30, the J call TRBJ2-7; D uncertain. CDR3 length: 12 residues. The V gene's germline CDR1 is GTSNPN and CDR2 SVGIG (reference sequence). V was shortened by 3 bases and J by 0 bases, with 6 bases between the two germline ends. In DNA form, the CDR3 reads TGTGCCTGGAGCGCCAGCTCCTACGAGCAGTACTTC. Translated, it gives CAWSASSYEQYF.

V is TRBV7-8 and J is TRBJ1-5; the D gene is possibly TRBD1 (6 bases). The CDR3 extends over 15 amino acids. The V gene's germline CDR1 is SGHVS and CDR2 FQNEAQ. Trimming stripped 5 bases from V and 3 bases from J, with 14 bases between. The CDR3 coding sequence is TGTGCCAGCAGCCTGGGGGGGGCGGACAATCAGCCCCAGCATTTT. The encoded protein is CASSLGGADNQPQHF.

The chain carries TRBV9 and TRBJ2-7; D unresolved. Trimming pared 3 bases from V and 5 bases from J, leaving 12 bases between. The CDR3 runs 13 residues. Germline values: CDR1 SGDLS, CDR2 YYNGEE. CDR3 amino acids: CASSGLVVNEQYF. The DNA of the CDR3 is TGTGCCAGCAGCGGGTTAGTTGTCAACGAGCAGTACTTC.

This clone was detected only once. This chain links TRBV28 with TRBJ2-7; D remains unclear. V was trimmed by 2 bases and J by 4 bases, leaving 21 bases between them. The CDR3 is 17 residues long. The germline CDR1 and CDR2 sequences are MDHEN and SYDVKM. CDR3 protein: CASSLAGLLSGQYEQYF. CDR3 DNA sequence: TGTGCCAGCAGTTTAGCTGGGTTGCTTTCCGGCCAATACGAGCAGTACTTC.

The gene calls are TRBV2 and TRBJ2-3, with 11 bases lining up with TRBD2. The ends lost 10 bases at V and 5 bases at J; junction bases unmatched: 8. The CDR3 sequence is 14 residues long. The V gene's germline CDR1 is SNHLY and CDR2 FYNNEI. CDR3 nucleotide sequence: TGTGCCACTCCACTAGCGGGGGCTTTAGATACGCAGTATTTT. Amino acid sequence: CATPLAGALDTQYF.

The chain links TRBV9 to TRBJ2-7; D assignment may be TRBD1 or TRBD2 (5 bases each). CDR1 is SGDLS, CDR2 YYNGEE, per germline. Trimming stripped 0 bases from V and 3 bases from J, with 13 bases between. This CDR3 has 15 residues. The DNA of the CDR3 is TGTGCCAGCAGCGTAGGAGGGGCGGTAGGCTACGAGCAGTACTTC. This encodes CASSVGGAVGYEQYF.

The chain joins TRBV5-1 to TRBJ2-3; weak D call: TRBD2 (6 bases). Germline lookup yields CDR1 SGHRS and CDR2 YFSETQ. Trimming took off 6 bases at V and 1 base at J, with 18 bases between the two ends. This CDR3 region has 16 residues. CDR3 nucleotides: TGCGCCAGCAAGGATTATCGGGAGAGCGGCACAGATACGCAGTATTTT. Protein: CASKDYRESGTDTQYF.

The CDR3 DNA follows: TGTGCCAGCTCCCAACGGCCGGACGGGATGAACACTGAAGCTTTCTTT. It encodes CASSQRPDGMNTEAFF. The genes are TRBV18 and TRBJ1-1; D uncertain. Trimming pared 6 bases from V and 0 bases from J, leaving 17 bases between. Germline V gene lookup returns CDR1 KGHSH and CDR2 LQKENI. The CDR3 runs 16 residues.

This clone occurred a few times. This rearrangement joins TRBV27 to TRBJ2-5; 8 bases line up with TRBD1. The CDR3 runs 16 residues. Germline CDR1 and CDR2: MNHEY and SMNVEV (reference sequence). Losses at the gene ends were 4 bases for V and 5 bases for J; bases not matched to a gene: 12. The DNA of the CDR3 is TGTGCCAGCAGTTGGGGCCAGGGGGCCTTCAGGGAGACCCAGTACTTC. Encoded protein: CASSWGQGAFRETQYF.

The V call is TRBV20-1, the J call TRBJ1-2; D unclear. The CDR3 runs to 11 residues. Germline-derived CDR1 and CDR2 are DFQATT and SNEGSKA (reference sequence). Trimming took 5 bases from V and 4 from J, leaving 8 bases between them. CDR3 sequence (DNA): TGCAGTGCTCGCCCCACCTATGGCTACACCTTC. Translation gives CSARPTYGYTF.

The rearrangement links TRBV27 to TRBJ1-2; 9 bases are shared with TRBD1. V was clipped by 7 bases and J by 4 bases; unmatched bases: 10. CDR1 MNHEY and CDR2 SMNVEV come from the germline V gene (reference sequence). CDR3 size: 15 residues. CDR3 coding DNA: TGTGCCAGCACTCAGACAGGGGGATCTTTCTATGGCTACACCTTC. The encoded protein is CASTQTGGSFYGYTF.

This clone showed up just once. The chain links TRBV10-3 to TRBJ2-3; the match to TRBD1 covers 8 bases. V lost 5 bases and J lost 5; bases outside the gene matches: 6. This CDR3 has 14 amino acids. Germline V CDR1 and CDR2: ENHRY, SYGVKD. CDR3 sequence: CAISWTGYRDTQYF. The CDR3, as DNA: TGTGCCATCAGTTGGACAGGGTACCGAGATACGCAGTATTTT.

J is TRBJ2-7 and V is TRBV4-1, with 9 positions matching TRBD2. CDR3 length: 13 residues. Losses at the gene ends were 4 bases for V and 6 bases for J; bases not matched to a gene: 4. Germline V CDR1 and CDR2: MGHRA, YSYEKL. CDR3 DNA: TGCGCCAGCAGCCCGGGGACTAGCCTCGAGCAGTACTTC. Protein sequence: CASSPGTSLEQYF.

The rearrangement joins TRBV19 to TRBJ2-1, with TRBD2 identical over 7 bases. From germline, CDR1 is LNHDA and CDR2 SQIVND (reference sequence). This CDR3 is 18 amino acids long. V shed 4 bases, J shed 3 bases, and the junction held 15 bases outside the gene matches. The CDR3 reads CASSKSPFTGLGYNEQFF. In DNA, the CDR3 is TGTGCCAGTAGTAAATCCCCCTTTACAGGACTAGGCTACAATGAGCAGTTCTTC.